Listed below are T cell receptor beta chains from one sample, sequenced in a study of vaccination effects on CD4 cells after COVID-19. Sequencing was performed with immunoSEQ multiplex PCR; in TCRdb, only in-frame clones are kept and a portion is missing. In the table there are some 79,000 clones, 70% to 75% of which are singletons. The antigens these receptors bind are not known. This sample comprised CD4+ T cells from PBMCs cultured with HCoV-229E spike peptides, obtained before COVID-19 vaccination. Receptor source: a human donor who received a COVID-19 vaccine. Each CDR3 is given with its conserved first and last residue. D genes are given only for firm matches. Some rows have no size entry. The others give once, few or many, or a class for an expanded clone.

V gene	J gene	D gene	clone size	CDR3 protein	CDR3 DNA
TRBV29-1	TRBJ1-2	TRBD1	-	CSTTGQGATSYGYTF	TGCAGCACCACGGGACAGGGGGCGACGAGTTATGGCTACACCTTC
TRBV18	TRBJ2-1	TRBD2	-	CASSPGTSGVGGEQFF	TGTGCCAGCTCACCAGGGACTAGCGGGGTAGGTGGTGAGCAGTTCTTC
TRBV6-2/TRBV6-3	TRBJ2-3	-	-	CASSSFRDGDTDTQYF	TGTGCCAGCAGTTCATTTAGGGACGGAGACACAGATACGCAGTATTTT
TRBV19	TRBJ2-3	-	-	CASARVRDTQYF	TGTGCCAGTGCGAGGGTCCGGGATACGCAGTATTTT
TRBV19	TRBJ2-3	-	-	CASSYRGPDTQYF	TGTGCCAGTAGTTACCGGGGCCCAGATACGCAGTATTTT
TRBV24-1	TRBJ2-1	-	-	CATSDEFYNEQFF	TGTGCCACCAGTGACGAGTTCTACAATGAGCAGTTCTTC
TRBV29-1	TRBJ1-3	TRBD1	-	CSVSRGTGNTIYF	TGCAGCGTCTCCAGGGGGACTGGAAACACCATATATTTT
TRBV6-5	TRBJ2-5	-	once	CASSRTVQETQYF	TGTGCCAGCAGCCGGACTGTACAAGAGACCCAGTACTTC
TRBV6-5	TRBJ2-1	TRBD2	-	CASRPPSGGADEQFF	TGTGCCAGCAGACCCCCTAGCGGGGGGGCGGATGAGCAGTTCTTC
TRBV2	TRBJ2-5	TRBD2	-	CASSGGTRYGTQYF	TGTGCCAGCAGTGGAGGGACTAGATATGGGACCCAGTACTTC
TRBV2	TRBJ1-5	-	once	CASSFQGTGNQPQHF	TGTGCCAGCAGTTTTCAGGGTACGGGAAATCAGCCCCAGCATTTT
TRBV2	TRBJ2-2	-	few	CASTPNGATGELFF	TGTGCCAGCACCCCTAACGGAGCCACCGGGGAGCTGTTTTTT
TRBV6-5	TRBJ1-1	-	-	CASSYRGPKPGKAFF	TGTGCCAGCAGTTACCGGGGACCGAAACCAGGGAAAGCTTTCTTT
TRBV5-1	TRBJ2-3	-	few	CASSLGLDPTDTQYF	TGCGCCAGCAGCTTGGGACTAGATCCCACAGATACGCAGTATTTT
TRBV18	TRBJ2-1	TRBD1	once	CASSQRTGLILYNEQFF	TGTGCCAGCTCACAGAGGACAGGGCTAATCCTCTACAATGAGCAGTTCTTC
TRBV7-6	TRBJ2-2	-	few	CASSLVWGARGTGELFF	TGTGCCAGCAGCTTAGTTTGGGGGGCGAGAGGCACCGGGGAGCTGTTTTTT
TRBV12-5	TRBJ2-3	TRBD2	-	CASRLSGGWDTQYF	TGTGCTAGTCGCCTTAGCGGGGGGTGGGATACGCAGTATTTT
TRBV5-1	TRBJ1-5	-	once	CASSLSTGNQPQHF	TGCGCCAGCAGCTTGTCGACAGGCAATCAGCCCCAGCATTTT
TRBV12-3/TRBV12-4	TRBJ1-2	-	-	CASSPRTVYGYTF	TGTGCCAGCAGTCCGAGGACAGTCTATGGCTACACCTTC
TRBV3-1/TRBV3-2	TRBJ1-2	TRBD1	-	CASNTGTGDGYTF	TGTGCCAGCAATACCGGGACAGGGGATGGCTACACCTTC
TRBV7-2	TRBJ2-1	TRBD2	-	CASRLLAGAYNEQFF	TGTGCCAGCAGATTACTAGCGGGGGCCTACAATGAGCAGTTCTTC
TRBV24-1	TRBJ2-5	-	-	CATSDPGSQETQYF	TGTGCCACCAGTGATCCCGGGTCGCAAGAGACCCAGTACTTC
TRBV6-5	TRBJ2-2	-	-	CATGTGTGELFF	TGTGCCACGGGGACGGGCACCGGGGAGCTGTTTTTT
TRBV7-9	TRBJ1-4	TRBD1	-	CASSLADREVVSNEKLFF	TGTGCCAGCAGCTTAGCGGACAGGGAAGTTGTTTCTAATGAAAAACTGTTTTTT
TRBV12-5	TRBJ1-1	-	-	CASGLVGSVRVNTEAFF	TGTGCTAGTGGTTTGGTGGGTTCAGTTAGGGTGAACACTGAAGCTTTCTTT
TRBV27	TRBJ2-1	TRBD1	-	CASSLVGQSNEQFF	TGTGCCAGCAGTTTGGTGGGACAGAGCAATGAGCAGTTCTTC
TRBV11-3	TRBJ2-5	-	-	CASSLDPSGTQYF	TGTGCCAGCAGCTTAGATCCTTCGGGGACCCAGTACTTC
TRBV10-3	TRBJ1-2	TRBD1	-	CAISTGTGGGLHGYTF	TGTGCCATCAGCACCGGGACAGGGGGAGGACTCCATGGCTACACCTTC
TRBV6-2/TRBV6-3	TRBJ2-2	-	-	CASSYSSRRTGELFF	TGTGCCAGCAGTTACTCTAGCCGGAGGACCGGGGAGCTGTTTTTT